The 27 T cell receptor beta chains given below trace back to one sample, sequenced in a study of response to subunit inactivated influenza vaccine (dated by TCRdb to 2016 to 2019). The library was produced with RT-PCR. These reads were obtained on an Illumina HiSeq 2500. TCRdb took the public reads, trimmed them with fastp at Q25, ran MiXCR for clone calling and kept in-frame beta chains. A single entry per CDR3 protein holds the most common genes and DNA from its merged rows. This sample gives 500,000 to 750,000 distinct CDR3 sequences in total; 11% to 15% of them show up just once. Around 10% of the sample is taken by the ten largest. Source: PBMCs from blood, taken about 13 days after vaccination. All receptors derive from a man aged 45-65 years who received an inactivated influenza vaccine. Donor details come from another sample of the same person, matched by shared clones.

For the CDR3, the DNA is TGCGCCAGCAGTCCCCAGTGGACAGTCTCCTACGAGCAGTACTTC. It encodes CASSPQWTVSYEQYF. The rearrangement links TRBV4-1 to TRBJ2-7, with D perhaps matching TRBD1 (6 bases). The CDR3 extends over 15 amino acids. Trimming took 6 bases from V and 0 from J, leaving 15 bases between them. Looked up from germline, CDR1 is MGHRA and CDR2 is YSYEKL.

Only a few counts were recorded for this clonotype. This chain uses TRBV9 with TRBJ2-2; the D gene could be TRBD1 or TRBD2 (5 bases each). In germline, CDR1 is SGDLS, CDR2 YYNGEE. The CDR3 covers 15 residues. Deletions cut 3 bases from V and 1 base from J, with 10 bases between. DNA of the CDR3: TGTGCCAGCAGCGAGGGACGTCAGAACACCGGGGAGCTGTTTTTT. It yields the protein CASSEGRQNTGELFF.

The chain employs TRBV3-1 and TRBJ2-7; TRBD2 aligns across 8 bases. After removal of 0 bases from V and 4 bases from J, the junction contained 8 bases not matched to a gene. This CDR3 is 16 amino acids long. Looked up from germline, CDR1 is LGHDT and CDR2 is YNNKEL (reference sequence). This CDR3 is CASSQEGSGSMYEQYF. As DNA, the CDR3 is TGTGCCAGCAGCCAAGAAGGGAGCGGGAGTATGTACGAGCAGTACTTC.

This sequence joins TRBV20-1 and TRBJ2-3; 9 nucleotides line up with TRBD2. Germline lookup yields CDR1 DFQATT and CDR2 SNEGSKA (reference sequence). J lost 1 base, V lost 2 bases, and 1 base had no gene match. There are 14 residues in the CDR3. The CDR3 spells CSARLAGRTDTQYF. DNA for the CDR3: TGCAGTGCTAGACTAGCGGGACGCACAGATACGCAGTATTTT.

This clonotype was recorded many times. The CDR3 sequence is CSVGGLAEGEQYF. As DNA, the CDR3 is TGCAGCGTGGGGGGACTAGCGGAAGGGGAGCAGTACTTC. V and J are TRBV29-1 and TRBJ2-7; 11 nucleotides align to TRBD2. V gave up 6 bases and J gave up 7 bases; unmatched junction bases: 8. The CDR3 is 13 amino acids. Germline CDR1 reads SQVTM; CDR2 reads ANQGSEA.

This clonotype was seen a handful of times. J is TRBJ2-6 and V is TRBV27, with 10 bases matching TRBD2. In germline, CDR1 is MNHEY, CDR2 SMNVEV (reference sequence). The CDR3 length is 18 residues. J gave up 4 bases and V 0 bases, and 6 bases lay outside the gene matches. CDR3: CASSLSVGLANGANVLTF. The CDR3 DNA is TGTGCCAGCAGTTTATCAGTGGGACTAGCGAACGGGGCCAACGTCCTGACTTTC.

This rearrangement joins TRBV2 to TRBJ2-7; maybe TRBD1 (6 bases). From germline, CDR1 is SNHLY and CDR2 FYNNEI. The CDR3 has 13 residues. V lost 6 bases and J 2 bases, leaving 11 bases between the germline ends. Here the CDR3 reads CASRTGFAYEQYF. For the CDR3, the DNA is TGTGCCAGCAGAACAGGGTTCGCCTACGAGCAGTACTTC.

The CDR3, as DNA: TGTGCCAGCAGCCAGTCTACCGGACACCTCACCGGGGAGCTGTTTTTT. It translates to CASSQSTGHLTGELFF. The chain recombines TRBV4-2 with TRBJ2-2; maybe TRBD1 (5 bases). The germline gives CDR1 LGHNA, CDR2 YNFKEQ. The CDR3 sequence is 16 residues long. V gave up 3 bases and J gave up 4 bases, with 15 bases separating them.

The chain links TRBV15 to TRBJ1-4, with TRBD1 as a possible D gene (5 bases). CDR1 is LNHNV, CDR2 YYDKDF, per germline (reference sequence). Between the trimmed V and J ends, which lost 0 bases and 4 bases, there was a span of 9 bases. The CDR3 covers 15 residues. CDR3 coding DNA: TGTGCCACCAGCAGAGACGGGACCGTTAATGAAAAACTGTTTTTT. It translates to CATSRDGTVNEKLFF.

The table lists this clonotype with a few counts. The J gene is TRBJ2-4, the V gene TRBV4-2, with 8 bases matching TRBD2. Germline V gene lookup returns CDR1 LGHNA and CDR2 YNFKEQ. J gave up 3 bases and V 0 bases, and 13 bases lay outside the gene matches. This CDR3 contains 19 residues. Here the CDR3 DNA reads TGTGCCAGCAGCCAAGATGGTCCCGGGAGGGCCTCCGGCAAAAACATTCAGTACTTC. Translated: CASSQDGPGRASGKNIQYF.

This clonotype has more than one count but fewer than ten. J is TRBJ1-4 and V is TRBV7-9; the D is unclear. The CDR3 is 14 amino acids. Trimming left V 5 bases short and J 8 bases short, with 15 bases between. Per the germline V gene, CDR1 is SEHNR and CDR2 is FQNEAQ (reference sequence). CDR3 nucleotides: TGTGCCAGCAGCCTACTCGTTGGCACGGAAAAACTGTTTTTT. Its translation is CASSLLVGTEKLFF.

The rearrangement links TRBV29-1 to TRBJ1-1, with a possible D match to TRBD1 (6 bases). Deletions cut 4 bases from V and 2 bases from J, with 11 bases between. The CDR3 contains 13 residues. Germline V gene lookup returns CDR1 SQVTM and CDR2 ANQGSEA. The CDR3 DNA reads TGCAGCGTTGTGGGGGGCGGAAACACTGAAGCTTTCTTT. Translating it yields CSVVGGGNTEAFF.

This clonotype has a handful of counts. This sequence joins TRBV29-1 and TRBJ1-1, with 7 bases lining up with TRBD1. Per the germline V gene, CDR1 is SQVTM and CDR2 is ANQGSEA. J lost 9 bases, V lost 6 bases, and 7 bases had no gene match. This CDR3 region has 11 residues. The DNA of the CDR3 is TGCAGCGTCCTGACGACAGGGCAAGCTTTCTTT. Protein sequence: CSVLTTGQAFF.

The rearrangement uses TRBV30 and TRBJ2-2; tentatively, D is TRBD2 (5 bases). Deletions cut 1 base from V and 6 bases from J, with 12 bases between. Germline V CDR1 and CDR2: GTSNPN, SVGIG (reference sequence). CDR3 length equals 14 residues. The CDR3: CAWSAGSWSGELFF. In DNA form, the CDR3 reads TGTGCCTGGAGTGCGGGGTCATGGTCCGGGGAGCTGTTTTTT. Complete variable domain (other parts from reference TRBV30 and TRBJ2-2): SQTIHQWPATLVQPVGSPLSLECTVEGTSNPNLYWYRQAAGRGLQLLFYSVGIGQISSEVPQNLSASRPQDRQFILSSKKLLLSDSGFYLCAWSAGSWSGELFFGEGSRLTVL.

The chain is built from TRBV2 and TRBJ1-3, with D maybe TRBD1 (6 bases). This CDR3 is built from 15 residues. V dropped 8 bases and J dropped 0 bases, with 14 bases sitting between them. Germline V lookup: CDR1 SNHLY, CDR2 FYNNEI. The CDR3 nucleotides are TGTGCCAGCGCCCGACAGGCCCTCTCTGGAAACACCATATATTTT. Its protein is CASARQALSGNTIYF. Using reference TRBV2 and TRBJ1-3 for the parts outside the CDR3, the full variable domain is EPEVTQTPSHQVTQMGQEVILRCVPISNHLYFYWYRQILGQKVEFLVSFYNNEISEKSEIFDDQFSVERPDGSNFTLKIRSTKLEDSAMYFCASARQALSGNTIYFGEGSWLTVV.

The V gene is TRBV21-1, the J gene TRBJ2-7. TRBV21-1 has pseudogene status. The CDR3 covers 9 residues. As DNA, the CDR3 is TGTGCCGGCCTTCACGAGCAGTACTTC. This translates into CAGLHEQYF.

In DNA form, the CDR3 reads TGCGCCAGCAGCTTGCTGGCAGGGGATGGTGAAGCTTTCTTT. It encodes CASSLLAGDGEAFF. V usage is TRBV5-1 and J usage is TRBJ1-1; weak D call: TRBD1 (6 bases). Trimming pared 1 base from V and 7 bases from J, leaving 14 bases between. CDR3 size: 14 residues. The V gene's germline CDR1 is SGHRS and CDR2 YFSETQ.

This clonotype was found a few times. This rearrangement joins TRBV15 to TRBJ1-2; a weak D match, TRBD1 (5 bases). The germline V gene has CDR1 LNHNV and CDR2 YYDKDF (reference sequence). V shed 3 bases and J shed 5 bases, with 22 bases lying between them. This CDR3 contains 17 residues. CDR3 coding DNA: TGTGCCACCAGCAGTGCTTCCATGTACCTTGGGGCTTATGGCTACACCTTC. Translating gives CATSSASMYLGAYGYTF.

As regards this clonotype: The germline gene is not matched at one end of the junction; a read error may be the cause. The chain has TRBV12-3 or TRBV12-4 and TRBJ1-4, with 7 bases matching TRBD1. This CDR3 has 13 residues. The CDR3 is CASLDRVNEELFF. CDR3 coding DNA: TGTGCCAGCCTAGACAGGGTTAATGAAGAACTGTTTTTT.

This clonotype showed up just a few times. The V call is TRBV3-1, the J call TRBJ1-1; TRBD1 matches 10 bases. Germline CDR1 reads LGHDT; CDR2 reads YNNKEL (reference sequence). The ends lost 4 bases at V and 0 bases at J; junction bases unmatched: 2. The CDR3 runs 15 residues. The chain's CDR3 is CASSRTGGVNTEAFF. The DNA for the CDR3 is TGTGCCAGCAGCCGGACAGGGGGGGTGAACACTGAAGCTTTCTTT.

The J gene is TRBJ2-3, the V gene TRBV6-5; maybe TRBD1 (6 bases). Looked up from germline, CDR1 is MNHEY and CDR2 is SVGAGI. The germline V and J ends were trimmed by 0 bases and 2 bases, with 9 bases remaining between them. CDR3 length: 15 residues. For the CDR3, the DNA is TGTGCCAGCAGTTACTCGGGACATTCCACAGATACGCAGTATTTT. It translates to CASSYSGHSTDTQYF.

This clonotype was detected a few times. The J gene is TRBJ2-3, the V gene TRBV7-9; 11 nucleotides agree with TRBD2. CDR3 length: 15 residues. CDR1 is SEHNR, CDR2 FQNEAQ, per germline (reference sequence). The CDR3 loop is CADTRLAGSTDTQYF. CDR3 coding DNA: TGTGCTGATACCAGACTAGCGGGAAGCACAGATACGCAGTATTTT.

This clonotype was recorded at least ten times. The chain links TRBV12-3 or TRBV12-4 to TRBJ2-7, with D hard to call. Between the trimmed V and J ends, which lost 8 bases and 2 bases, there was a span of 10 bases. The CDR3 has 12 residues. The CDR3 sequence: CASGDKPYEQYF. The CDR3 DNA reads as TGTGCCAGCGGTGACAAGCCCTACGAGCAGTACTTC.

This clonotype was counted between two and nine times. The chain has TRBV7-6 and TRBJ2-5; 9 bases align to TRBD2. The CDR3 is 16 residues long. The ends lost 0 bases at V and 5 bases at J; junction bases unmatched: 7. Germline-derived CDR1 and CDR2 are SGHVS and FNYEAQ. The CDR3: CASSLASAGGGETQYF. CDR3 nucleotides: TGTGCCAGCAGCTTAGCGTCAGCGGGAGGAGGGGAGACCCAGTACTTC. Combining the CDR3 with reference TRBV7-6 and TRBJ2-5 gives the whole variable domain GAGVSQSPRYKVTKRGQDVALRCDPISGHVSLYWYRQALGQGPEFLTYFNYEAQQDKSGLPNDRFSAERPEGSISTLTIQRTEQRDSAMYRCASSLASAGGGETQYFGPGTRLLVL.

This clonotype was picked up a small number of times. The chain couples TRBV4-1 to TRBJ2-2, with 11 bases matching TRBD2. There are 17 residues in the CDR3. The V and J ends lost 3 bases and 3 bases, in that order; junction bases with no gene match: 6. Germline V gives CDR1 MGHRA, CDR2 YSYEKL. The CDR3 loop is CASSHLLAGAHTGELFF. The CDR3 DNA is TGCGCCAGCAGCCACCTACTAGCGGGGGCTCACACCGGGGAGCTGTTTTTT.

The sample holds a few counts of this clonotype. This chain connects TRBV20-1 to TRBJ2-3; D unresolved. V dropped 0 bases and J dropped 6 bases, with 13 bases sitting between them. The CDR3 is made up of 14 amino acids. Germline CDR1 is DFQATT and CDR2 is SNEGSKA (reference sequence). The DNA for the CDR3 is TGCAGTGCTAGAGACCCTTACAGCGCGGATACGCAGTATTTT. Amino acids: CSARDPYSADTQYF.

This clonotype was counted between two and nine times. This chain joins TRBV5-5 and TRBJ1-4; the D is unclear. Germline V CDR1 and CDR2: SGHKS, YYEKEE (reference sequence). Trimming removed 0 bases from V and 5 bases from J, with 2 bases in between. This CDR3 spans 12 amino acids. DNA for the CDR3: TGTGCCAGCAGCTTGGGGAATGAAAAACTGTTTTTT. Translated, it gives CASSLGNEKLFF.